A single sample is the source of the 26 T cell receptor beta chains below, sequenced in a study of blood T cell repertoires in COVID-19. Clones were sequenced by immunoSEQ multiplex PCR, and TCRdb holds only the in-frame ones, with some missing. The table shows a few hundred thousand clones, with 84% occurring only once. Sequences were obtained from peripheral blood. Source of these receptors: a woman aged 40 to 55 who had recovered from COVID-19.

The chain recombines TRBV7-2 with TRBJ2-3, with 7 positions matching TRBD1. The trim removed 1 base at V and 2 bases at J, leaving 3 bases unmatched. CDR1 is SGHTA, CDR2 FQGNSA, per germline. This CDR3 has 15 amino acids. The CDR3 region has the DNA TGTGCCAGCAGCTTAGAGGGACAGCCCACAGATACGCAGTATTTT. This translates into CASSLEGQPTDTQYF.

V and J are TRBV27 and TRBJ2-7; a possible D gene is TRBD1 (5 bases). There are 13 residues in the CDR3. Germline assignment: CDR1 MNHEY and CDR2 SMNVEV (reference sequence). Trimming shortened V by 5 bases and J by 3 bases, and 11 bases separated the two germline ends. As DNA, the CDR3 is TGTGCCAGCAGTCGAGACAGAAGCTACGAGCAGTACTTC. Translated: CASSRDRSYEQYF.

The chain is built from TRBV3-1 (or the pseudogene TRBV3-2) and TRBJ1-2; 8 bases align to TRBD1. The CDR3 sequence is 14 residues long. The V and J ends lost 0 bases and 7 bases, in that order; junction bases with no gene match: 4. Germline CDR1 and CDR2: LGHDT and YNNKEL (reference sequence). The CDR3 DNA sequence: TGTGCCAGCAGCCAAGAAGCAGGGGGCGGTGGCTACACCTTC. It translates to CASSQEAGGGGYTF.

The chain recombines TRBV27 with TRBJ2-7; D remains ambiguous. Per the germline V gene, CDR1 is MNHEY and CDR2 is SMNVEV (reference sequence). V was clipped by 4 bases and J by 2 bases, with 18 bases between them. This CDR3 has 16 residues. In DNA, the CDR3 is TGTGCCAGCAGTTCACGACCAAGTCAGAGCGCCTACGAGCAGTACTTC. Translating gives CASSSRPSQSAYEQYF.

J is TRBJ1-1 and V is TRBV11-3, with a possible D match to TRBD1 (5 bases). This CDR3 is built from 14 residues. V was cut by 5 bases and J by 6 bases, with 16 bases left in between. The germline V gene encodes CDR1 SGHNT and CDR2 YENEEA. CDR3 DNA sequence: TGTGCCAGCAGCCCCAGGCGGGGGGATGCTGAAGCTTTCTTT. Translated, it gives CASSPRRGDAEAFF.

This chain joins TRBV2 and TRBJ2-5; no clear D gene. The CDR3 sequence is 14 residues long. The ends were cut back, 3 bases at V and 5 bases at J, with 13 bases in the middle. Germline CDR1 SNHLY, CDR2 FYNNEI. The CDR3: CASSEEYRIETQYF. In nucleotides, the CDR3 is TGTGCCAGCAGTGAGGAGTATCGCATCGAGACCCAGTACTTC.

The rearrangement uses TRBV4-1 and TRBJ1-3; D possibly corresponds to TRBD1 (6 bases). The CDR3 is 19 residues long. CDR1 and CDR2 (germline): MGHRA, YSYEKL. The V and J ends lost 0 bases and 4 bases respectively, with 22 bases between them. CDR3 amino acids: CASSQDGGPFHSPGNTIYF. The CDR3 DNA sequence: TGCGCCAGCAGCCAAGATGGGGGCCCCTTCCATTCGCCCGGAAACACCATATATTTT.

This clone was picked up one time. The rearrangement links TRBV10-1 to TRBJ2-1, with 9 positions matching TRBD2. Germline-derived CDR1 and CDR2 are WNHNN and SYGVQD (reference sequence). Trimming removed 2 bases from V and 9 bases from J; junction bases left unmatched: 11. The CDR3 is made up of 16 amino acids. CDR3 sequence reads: CASSEEASGARGEQFF. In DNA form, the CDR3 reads TGCGCCAGCAGTGAGGAGGCTAGCGGGGCCCGGGGTGAGCAGTTCTTC.

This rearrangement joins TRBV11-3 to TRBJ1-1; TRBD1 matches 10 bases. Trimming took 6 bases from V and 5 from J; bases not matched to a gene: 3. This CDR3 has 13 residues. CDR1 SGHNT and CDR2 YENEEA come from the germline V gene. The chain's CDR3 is CASSRTGGTEAFF. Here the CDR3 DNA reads TGTGCCAGCAGTCGGACAGGGGGGACTGAAGCTTTCTTT.

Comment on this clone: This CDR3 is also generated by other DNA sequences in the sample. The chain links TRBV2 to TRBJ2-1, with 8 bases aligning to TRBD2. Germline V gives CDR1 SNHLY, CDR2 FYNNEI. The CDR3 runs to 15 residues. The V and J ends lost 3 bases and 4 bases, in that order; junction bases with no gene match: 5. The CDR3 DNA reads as TGTGCCAGCAGTGATAGGCTAGCGGGTTACAATGAGCAGTTCTTC. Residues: CASSDRLAGYNEQFF.

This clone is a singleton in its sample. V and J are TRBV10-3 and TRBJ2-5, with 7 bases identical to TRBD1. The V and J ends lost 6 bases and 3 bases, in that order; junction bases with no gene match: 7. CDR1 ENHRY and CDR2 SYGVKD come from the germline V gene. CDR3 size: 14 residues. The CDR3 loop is CAISLSGQEETQYF. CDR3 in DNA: TGTGCCATCAGCCTATCAGGACAGGAAGAGACCCAGTACTTC.

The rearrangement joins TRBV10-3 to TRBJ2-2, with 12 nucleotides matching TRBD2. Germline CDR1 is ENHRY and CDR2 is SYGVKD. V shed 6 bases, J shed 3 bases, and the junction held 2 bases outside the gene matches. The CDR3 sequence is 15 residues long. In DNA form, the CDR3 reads TGTGCCATCAGCCGGACTAGCGGGGACACCGGGGAGCTGTTTTTT. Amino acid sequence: CAISRTSGDTGELFF.

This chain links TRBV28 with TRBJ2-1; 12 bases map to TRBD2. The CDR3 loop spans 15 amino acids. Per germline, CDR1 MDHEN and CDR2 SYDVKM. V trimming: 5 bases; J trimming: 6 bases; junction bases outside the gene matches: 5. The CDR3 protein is CASSPTSGGPNEQFF. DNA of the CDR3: TGTGCCAGCAGTCCTACTAGCGGGGGGCCCAATGAGCAGTTCTTC.

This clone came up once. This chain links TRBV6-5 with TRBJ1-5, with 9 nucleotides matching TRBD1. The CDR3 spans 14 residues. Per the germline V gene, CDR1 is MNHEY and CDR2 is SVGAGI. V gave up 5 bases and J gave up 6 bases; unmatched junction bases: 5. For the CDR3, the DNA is TGTGCCAGCAGTACGGACAGGGGAAGTCAGCCCCAGCATTTT. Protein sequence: CASSTDRGSQPQHF.

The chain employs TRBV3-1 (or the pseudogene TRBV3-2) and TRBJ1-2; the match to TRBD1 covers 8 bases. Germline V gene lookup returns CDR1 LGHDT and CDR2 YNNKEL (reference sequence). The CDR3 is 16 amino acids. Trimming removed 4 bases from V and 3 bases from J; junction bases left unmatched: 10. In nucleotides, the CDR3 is TGTGCCAGCAGCCGACTCCGGGACAGGTTTGACTATGGCTACACCTTC. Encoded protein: CASSRLRDRFDYGYTF.

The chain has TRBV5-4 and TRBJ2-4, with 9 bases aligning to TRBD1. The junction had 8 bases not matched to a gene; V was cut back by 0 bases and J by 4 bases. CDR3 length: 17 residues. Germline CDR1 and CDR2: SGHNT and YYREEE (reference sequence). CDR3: CASSLGLGQGIKNIQYF. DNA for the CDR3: TGTGCCAGCAGCTTGGGATTGGGACAGGGTATAAAAAACATTCAGTACTTC.

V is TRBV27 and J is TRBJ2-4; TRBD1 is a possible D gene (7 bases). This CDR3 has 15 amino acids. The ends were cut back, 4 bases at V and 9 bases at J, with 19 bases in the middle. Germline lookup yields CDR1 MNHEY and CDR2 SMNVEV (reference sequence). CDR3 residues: CASSSRGDKETIQYF. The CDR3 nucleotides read TGTGCCAGCAGTTCCAGGGGGGACAAAGAAACCATTCAGTACTTC.

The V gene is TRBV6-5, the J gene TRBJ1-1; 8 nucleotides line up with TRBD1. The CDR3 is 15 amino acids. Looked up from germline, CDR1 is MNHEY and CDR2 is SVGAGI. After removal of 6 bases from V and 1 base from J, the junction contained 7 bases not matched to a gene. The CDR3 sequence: CASRDQGAGNTEAFF. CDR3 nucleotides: TGTGCCAGCAGGGATCAGGGGGCGGGGAACACTGAAGCTTTCTTT.

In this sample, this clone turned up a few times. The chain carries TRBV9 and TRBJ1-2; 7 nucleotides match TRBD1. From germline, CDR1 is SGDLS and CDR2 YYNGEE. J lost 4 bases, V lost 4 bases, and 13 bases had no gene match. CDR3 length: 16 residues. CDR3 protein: CASSHQSGTEGYGYTF. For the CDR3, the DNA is TGTGCCAGCAGCCACCAGTCCGGGACAGAAGGCTATGGCTACACCTTC. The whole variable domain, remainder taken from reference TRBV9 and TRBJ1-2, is DSGVTQTPKHLITATGQRVTLRCSPRSGDLSVYWYQQSLDQGLQFLIQYYNGEERAKGNILERFSAQQFPDLHSELNLSSLELGDSALYFCASSHQSGTEGYGYTFGSGTRLTVV.

The CDR3 coding sequence is TGTGCCAGCAGCTCCGGGACAGCTCGAGGCTACACCTTC. This translates into CASSSGTARGYTF. The V and J genes are TRBV7-2 and TRBJ1-2; 7 bases are a match to TRBD1. The germline gives CDR1 SGHTA, CDR2 FQGNSA. V lost 4 bases and J lost 8; bases outside the gene matches: 7. The CDR3 runs 13 residues.

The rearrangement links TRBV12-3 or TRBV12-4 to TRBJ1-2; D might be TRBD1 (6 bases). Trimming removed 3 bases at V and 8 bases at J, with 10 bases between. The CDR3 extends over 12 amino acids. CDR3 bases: TGTGCCAGCAGTTTTAACAGGGTCGGCTACACCTTC. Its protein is CASSFNRVGYTF.

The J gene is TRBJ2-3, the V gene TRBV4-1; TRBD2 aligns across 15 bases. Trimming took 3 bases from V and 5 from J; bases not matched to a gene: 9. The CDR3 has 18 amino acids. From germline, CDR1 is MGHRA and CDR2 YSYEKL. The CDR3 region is CASSHRVGLAGGQDTQYF. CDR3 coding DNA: TGCGCCAGCAGCCACAGAGTAGGACTAGCGGGGGGGCAAGATACGCAGTATTTT.

The CDR3 DNA sequence: TGTGCCAGCAGCGATGAATGGGCCCGCGTCCACGAGCAGTACTTC. Translated, it gives CASSDEWARVHEQYF. The rearrangement uses TRBV3-1 (or the pseudogene TRBV3-2) and TRBJ2-7; D uncertain. This CDR3 spans 15 amino acids. V was trimmed by 5 bases and J by 5 bases, leaving 19 bases between them. Germline-derived CDR1 and CDR2 are LGHDT and YNNKEL (reference sequence).

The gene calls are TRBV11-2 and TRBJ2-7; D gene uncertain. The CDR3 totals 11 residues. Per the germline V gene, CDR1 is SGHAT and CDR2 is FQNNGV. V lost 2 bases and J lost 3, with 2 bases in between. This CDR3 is CASSLLYEQYF. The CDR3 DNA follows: TGTGCCAGCAGCTTACTCTACGAGCAGTACTTC.

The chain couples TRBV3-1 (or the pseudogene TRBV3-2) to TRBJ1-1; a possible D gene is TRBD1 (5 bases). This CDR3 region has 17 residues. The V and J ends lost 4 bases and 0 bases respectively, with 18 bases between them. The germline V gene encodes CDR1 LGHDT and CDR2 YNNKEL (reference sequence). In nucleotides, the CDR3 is TGTGCCAGCAGCCTCACTGGGACTCCCAACATGAACACTGAAGCTTTCTTT. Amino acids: CASSLTGTPNMNTEAFF.

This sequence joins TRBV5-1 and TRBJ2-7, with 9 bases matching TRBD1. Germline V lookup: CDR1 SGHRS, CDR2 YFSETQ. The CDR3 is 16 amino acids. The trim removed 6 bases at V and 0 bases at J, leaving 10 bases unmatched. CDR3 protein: CASTSPGTGSSYEQYF. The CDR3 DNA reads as TGCGCCAGCACAAGCCCCGGGACAGGGAGCTCCTACGAGCAGTACTTC.